One sample yielded the 16 T cell receptor beta chains listed below, sequenced in a study of TIL therapy for anti-PD-1-resistant metastatic lung cancer. Time point meaning: pre-treatment sample, taken before nivolumab and TIL therapy. This was the immunoSEQ v3 assay. TCRdb's table, derived via immunoSEQ multiplex PCR, lists solely in-frame clones and lacks some. The data show roughly 16,000 clones, roughly 86% seen once. Source: blood, taken at baseline. These receptors all stem from a person between 30 and 80 years old with non-small cell lung cancer.

The chain is built from TRBV2 and TRBJ1-2; 8 nucleotides agree with TRBD1. Germline CDR1 reads SNHLY; CDR2 reads FYNNEI. This CDR3 comprises 14 residues. The J segment lost 0 bases and the V segment lost 6 bases, leaving 3 bases of the junction unmatched. CDR3 residues: CASRGQVANYGYTF. CDR3 in DNA: TGTGCCAGCAGGGGACAGGTTGCTAACTATGGCTACACCTTC.

The chain joins TRBV4-3 to TRBJ2-1; 7 positions match TRBD2. Germline V lookup: CDR1 LGHNA, CDR2 YSLEER. The CDR3 runs to 13 residues. Losses at the gene ends were 1 base for V and 9 bases for J; bases not matched to a gene: 3. The CDR3 region is CASSQAASGEQFF. The CDR3 DNA sequence: TGCGCCAGCAGCCAAGCGGCTAGCGGTGAGCAGTTCTTC.

The J gene is TRBJ1-2, the V gene TRBV7-9; 7 bases are a match to TRBD1. With 5 bases clipped from V and 2 bases from J, the junction kept 11 bases outside the gene matches. Germline lookup yields CDR1 SEHNR and CDR2 FQNEAQ (reference sequence). The CDR3 covers 16 residues. CDR3 sequence (DNA): TGTGCCAGCAGCCTTACGGGACAGCGAGCGAACTATGGCTACACCTTC. This sequence encodes CASSLTGQRANYGYTF.

The J gene is TRBJ1-3, the V gene TRBV7-2, with 7 bases identical to TRBD1. The CDR3 spans 17 residues. With V trimmed by 2 bases and J by 0 bases, 7 bases remained unmatched. Germline lookup yields CDR1 SGHTA and CDR2 FQGNSA. The CDR3 sequence is CASSLYGDSRSGNTIYF. CDR3 in DNA: TGTGCCAGCAGCTTATATGGGGACAGCCGCTCTGGAAACACCATATATTTT.

This clone was seen once. The chain uses TRBV7-2 and TRBJ1-2, with D unclear. This CDR3 is 15 amino acids long. Per the germline V gene, CDR1 is SGHTA and CDR2 is FQGNSA. Deletions cut 1 base from V and 8 bases from J, with 17 bases between. CDR3 sequence reads: CASSLEWTGSGGYTF. CDR3 DNA: TGTGCCAGCAGCTTAGAGTGGACGGGATCTGGCGGCTACACCTTC.

This clone was picked up a small number of times. The chain employs TRBV7-3 and TRBJ1-1; D is unclear. Germline V gene sequence: CDR1 SGHTA, CDR2 FQGTGA. V gave up 1 base and J gave up 0 bases, with 3 bases separating them. CDR3 size: 13 residues. In DNA form, the CDR3 reads TGTGCCAGCAGCTTAAGTATGAACACTGAAGCTTTCTTT. Its protein product is CASSLSMNTEAFF.

This chain uses TRBV19 with TRBJ1-6, with TRBD1 as a possible D gene (6 bases). Trimming took 8 bases from V and 9 from J, leaving 17 bases between them. CDR1 is LNHDA, CDR2 SQIVND, per germline (reference sequence). The CDR3 is 14 amino acids. CDR3 loop: CASGKTGGGSPLHF. The CDR3 bases are TGTGCCAGTGGTAAGACAGGAGGTGGTTCACCCCTCCACTTT.

The V gene is TRBV19, the J gene TRBJ2-1; possible D gene TRBD1, 6 bases. CDR1 is LNHDA, CDR2 SQIVND, per germline (reference sequence). Between the trimmed V and J ends, which lost 4 bases and 2 bases, there was a span of 12 bases. The CDR3 length is 15 residues. CDR3 DNA sequence: TGTGCCAGTAGTAACACAGGGTCAACCTACAATGAGCAGTTCTTC. It yields the protein CASSNTGSTYNEQFF.

The J gene is TRBJ1-5, the V gene TRBV4-2; 7 bases fit TRBD1. Germline V lookup: CDR1 LGHNA, CDR2 YNFKEQ. Unmatched junction bases numbered 12, after V lost 3 bases and J lost 1 base. The CDR3 runs 18 residues. CDR3 amino acids: CASSHLLSTGNSNQPQHF. DNA of the CDR3: TGTGCCAGCAGCCACCTACTCTCGACAGGGAACAGCAATCAGCCCCAGCATTTT.

The chain has TRBV5-1 and TRBJ2-5, with 13 bases that match TRBD2. CDR3 size: 13 residues. The germline CDR1 and CDR2 sequences are SGHRS and YFSETQ. V shed 2 bases, J shed 11 bases, and the junction held 3 bases outside the gene matches. Here the CDR3 DNA reads TGCGCCAGCAGCTTAGGGACTAGCGGGGAGCAGTACTTC. Protein: CASSLGTSGEQYF.

This clone was counted only a few times. The CDR3 DNA follows: TGTGCCAGCAGCTTGACGTACGGTACTGAAGCTTTCTTT. This sequence encodes CASSLTYGTEAFF. The chain combines TRBV7-9 with TRBJ1-1; no clear D. Per the germline V gene, CDR1 is SEHNR and CDR2 is FQNEAQ (reference sequence). V lost 3 bases and J lost 5, with 10 bases in between. This CDR3 has 13 residues.

V gene TRBV28 combines with J gene TRBJ1-2; TRBD1 matches 7 bases. The CDR3 is 16 amino acids. J was trimmed by 1 base and V by 5 bases; bases with no gene match: 10. From germline, CDR1 is MDHEN and CDR2 SYDVKM. The CDR3 reads CASSLPLGQLNYGYTF. The CDR3 bases are TGTGCCAGCAGTCTTCCGCTGGGACAGCTTAACTATGGCTACACCTTC.

This clone was detected a few times. The gene calls are TRBV30 and TRBJ1-5, with 7 bases fitting TRBD1. The CDR3 consists of 13 residues. Trimming cost V 2 bases and J 6 bases; bases outside gene matches: 4. The germline CDR1 and CDR2 sequences are GTSNPN and SVGIG (reference sequence). CDR3 region: CAWSPGGSQPQHF. The DNA for the CDR3 is TGTGCCTGGAGTCCAGGGGGTAGTCAGCCCCAGCATTTT.

This rearrangement joins TRBV11-3 to TRBJ1-2; D not certain. CDR3 length: 12 amino acids. The germline V and J ends were trimmed by 3 bases and 2 bases, with 4 bases remaining between them. Germline V gives CDR1 SGHNT, CDR2 YENEEA. CDR3 region: CASSFTNYGYTF. The CDR3 DNA follows: TGTGCCAGCAGCTTTACCAACTATGGCTACACCTTC.

The rearrangement uses TRBV7-9 and TRBJ1-5; D remains unclear. Per the germline V gene, CDR1 is SEHNR and CDR2 is FQNEAQ (reference sequence). Trimming took 5 bases from V and 6 from J, leaving 8 bases between them. The CDR3 has 12 amino acids. The CDR3 sequence is CASSHDIQPQHF. The CDR3 DNA reads TGTGCCAGCAGCCATGACATTCAGCCCCAGCATTTT.

This rearrangement joins TRBV4-3 to TRBJ1-3; D possibly corresponds to TRBD1 (5 bases). CDR1 is LGHNA and CDR2 is YSLEER in the germline V gene. V was shortened by 4 bases and J by 0 bases, with 10 bases between the two germline ends. This CDR3 comprises 15 residues. The CDR3 region has the DNA TGCGCCAGCAGCCTAGTCGGGACCTCTGGAAACACCATATATTTT. The encoded protein is CASSLVGTSGNTIYF.